Sequencing of this T cell receptor (beta chain) was carried out in a study of Graves' ophthalmopathy and Graves' hyperthyroidism. Study findings and constraints: Classification of ophthalmopathy versus stable hyperthyroidism by a 13-signature model yielded 85% to 90% sensitivity and 75% to 84% specificity. Blood also carried most expanded thyroid clonotypes exceeding 0.001 frequency.

Remarks on this clonotype: Its antigen is currently unknown. One junction end disagrees with the germline gene, perhaps due to a read error.

Diagnosis relied on clinical symptoms, serum thyroxine, TRAb, thyroid ultrasound and orbital computed tomography. Germline V gene data show CDR1 as LNHDA and CDR2 as SQIVND (reference sequence). The CDR3 is made up of 13 amino acids. Amplification targeted the TCR beta CDR3 regions, with RNA transcripts as the source material. HTBI primers were employed in first-round RT-PCR, then a second-round multiplex PCR followed. TCRdb recomputed calls from the multiplex PCR reads with MiXCR, one row per CDR3 protein. This sample carries some 750,000 distinct CDR3 sequences, roughly two fifths of them seen once, and the ten largest clones take 44%.

The sequencing sample was made of peripheral blood. The rearrangement uses TRBV19 and TRBJ1-1; tentative D call: TRBD1 (6 bases). This TCR was recovered from an adult man with Graves' ophthalmopathy. In DNA form, the CDR3 reads TGTGCCAGTAGACGGACAGCGAACACTGAAACTTTCTTT. Its translation is CASRRTANTETFF.